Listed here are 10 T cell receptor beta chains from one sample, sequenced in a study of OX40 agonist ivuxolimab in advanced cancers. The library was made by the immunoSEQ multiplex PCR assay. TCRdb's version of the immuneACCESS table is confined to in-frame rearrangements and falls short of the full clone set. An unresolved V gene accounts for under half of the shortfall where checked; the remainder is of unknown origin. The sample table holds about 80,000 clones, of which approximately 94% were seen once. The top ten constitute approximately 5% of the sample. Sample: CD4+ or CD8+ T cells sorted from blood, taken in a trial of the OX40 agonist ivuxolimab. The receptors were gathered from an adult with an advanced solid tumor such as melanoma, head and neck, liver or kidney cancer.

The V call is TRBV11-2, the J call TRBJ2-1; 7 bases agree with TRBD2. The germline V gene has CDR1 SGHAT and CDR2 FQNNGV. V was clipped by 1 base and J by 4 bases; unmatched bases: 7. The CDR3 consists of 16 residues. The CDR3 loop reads CASSLGVAGLYNEQFF. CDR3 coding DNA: TGTGCCAGCAGCTTAGGAGTAGCGGGCCTATACAATGAGCAGTTCTTC.

CDR3 loop: CASRTTGDGGTDTQYF. The CDR3, as DNA: TGTGCCAGCAGAACTACAGGGGACGGTGGCACAGATACGCAGTATTTT. This chain uses TRBV7-8 with TRBJ2-3, with 7 bases fitting TRBD1. CDR1 and CDR2 from the germline V gene are SGHVS and FQNEAQ. After removal of 6 bases from V and 1 base from J, the junction contained 10 bases not matched to a gene. This CDR3 is 16 amino acids long.

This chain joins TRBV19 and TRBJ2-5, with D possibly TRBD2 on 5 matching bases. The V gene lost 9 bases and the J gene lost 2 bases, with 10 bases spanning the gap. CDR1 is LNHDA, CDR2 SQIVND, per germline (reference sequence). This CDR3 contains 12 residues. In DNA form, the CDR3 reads TGTGCCAGCGCCCGGGAACAAGAGACCCAGTACTTC. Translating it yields CASAREQETQYF.

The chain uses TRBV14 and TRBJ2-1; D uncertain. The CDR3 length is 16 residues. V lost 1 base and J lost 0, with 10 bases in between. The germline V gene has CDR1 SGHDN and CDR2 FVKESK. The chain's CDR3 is CASSQAWTASYNEQFF. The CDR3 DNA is TGTGCCAGCAGCCAAGCGTGGACGGCCTCCTACAATGAGCAGTTCTTC.

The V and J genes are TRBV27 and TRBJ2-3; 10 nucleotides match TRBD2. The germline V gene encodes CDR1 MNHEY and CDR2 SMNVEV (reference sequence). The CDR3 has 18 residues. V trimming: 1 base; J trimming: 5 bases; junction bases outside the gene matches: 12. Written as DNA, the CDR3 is TGTGCCAGCAGTTTATTAGGATCTAGCGGGAGCCAACGAGATACGCAGTATTTT. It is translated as CASSLLGSSGSQRDTQYF.

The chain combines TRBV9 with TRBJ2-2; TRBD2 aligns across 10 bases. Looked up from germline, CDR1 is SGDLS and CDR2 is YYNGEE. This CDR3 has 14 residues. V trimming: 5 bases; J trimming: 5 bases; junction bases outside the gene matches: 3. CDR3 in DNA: TGTGCCAGCAGGGGGGGACTAGCGACCGGGGAGCTGTTTTTT. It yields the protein CASRGGLATGELFF. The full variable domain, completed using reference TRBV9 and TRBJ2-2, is DSGVTQTPKHLITATGQRVTLRCSPRSGDLSVYWYQQSLDQGLQFLIQYYNGEERAKGNILERFSAQQFPDLHSELNLSSLELGDSALYFCASRGGLATGELFFGEGSRLTVL.

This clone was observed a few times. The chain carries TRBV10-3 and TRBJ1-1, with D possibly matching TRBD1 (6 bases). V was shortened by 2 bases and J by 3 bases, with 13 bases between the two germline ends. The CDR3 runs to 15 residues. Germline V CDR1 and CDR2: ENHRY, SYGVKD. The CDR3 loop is CAISEGQGKYTEAFF. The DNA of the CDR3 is TGTGCCATCAGTGAGGGTCAGGGGAAATACACTGAAGCTTTCTTT.

The CDR3 nucleotides read TGTGCCAGCAGCTCCGGTTTGTTTAACTATGGCTACACCTTC. Its protein is CASSSGLFNYGYTF. The chain couples TRBV7-2 to TRBJ1-2; D gene uncertain. The CDR3 spans 14 residues. Germline CDR1 reads SGHTA; CDR2 reads FQGNSA. V lost 4 bases and J 1 base, leaving 10 bases between the germline ends.

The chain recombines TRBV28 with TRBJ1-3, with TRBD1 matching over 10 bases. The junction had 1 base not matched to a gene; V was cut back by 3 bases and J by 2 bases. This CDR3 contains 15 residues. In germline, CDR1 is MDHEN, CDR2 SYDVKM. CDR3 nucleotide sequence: TGTGCCAGCAGTTTTGACAGGGGGCCTGGAAACACCATATATTTT. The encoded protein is CASSFDRGPGNTIYF.

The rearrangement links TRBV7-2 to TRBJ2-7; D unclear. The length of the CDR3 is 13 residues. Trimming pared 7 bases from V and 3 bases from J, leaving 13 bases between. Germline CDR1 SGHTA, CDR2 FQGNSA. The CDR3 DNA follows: TGTGCCAGCAACTTGGGCAGCAACTACGAGCAGTACTTC. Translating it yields CASNLGSNYEQYF.